The following is a TCR beta chain sequence with its context. What it binds is not known. The length of the CDR3 is 13 residues. Germline values: CDR1 SQVTM, CDR2 ANQGSEA. V lost 4 bases and J lost 3, with 12 bases in between. These data come from a study of blood T cells in healthy people across ages. General study findings and limits: Versus aged donors, long-lived donors had higher diversity and more naive CD4+ cells.

Per-sample PBMC isolation yielded at least 7 million cells. Total RNA extraction produced at least 5.5 micrograms (per sample) for the study. It was with a sample-barcoded 5' primer and a J-beta primer mix that a second PCR of roughly 7 to 12 cycles was run. From each sample, at least 2.5 million paired-end reads containing CDR3 were obtained. TCRdb called the 5' RACE reads again in MiXCR, with one record for every CDR3 protein. This sample has approximately 880,000 distinct CDR3 sequences; around 48% occur once, and the top ten carry roughly 13%. The source material was blood. The chain recombines TRBV29-1 with TRBJ1-1, with D perhaps TRBD1 (5 bases). This clonotype was sampled from a man aged 25 to 45 in good health. CDR3 in DNA: TGCAGCGTTGGTTGGGGGTCCGACACTGAAGCTTTCTTT. This gives the protein CSVGWGSDTEAFF.